This TCR beta chain was identified in a study of cytomegalovirus exposure and HLA in healthy donors. Overall study context: The Caucasian-associated ancestry cluster held 65% to 85% of a few hundred genotyped donors.

Study-wide findings and caveats: Cytomegalovirus association was listed for about 160 TCR beta chains.

For this clone: What it binds is not known.

The primer mix had 60 Vbeta and 13 Jbeta primers. Clones were sequenced by immunoSEQ multiplex PCR, and TCRdb holds only the in-frame ones, with some missing. The data show 130,000 or so clones, roughly 80% seen once. Germline V CDR1 and CDR2: LGHNA, YSLEER. The V end lost 2 bases, the J end lost 6 bases, and 8 bases lay between the germline ends. This CDR3 region has 13 residues. The chain employs TRBV4-3 and TRBJ1-5; D remains ambiguous. This receptor was identified in a woman under 30 in good health and CMV-seronegative. Input material: PBMCs. The CDR3 DNA is TGCGCCAGCAGCCAATTACCCGGTCAGCCCCAGCATTTT. This gives the protein CASSQLPGQPQHF.